Presented here are 27 T cell receptor beta chains from one specimen sequenced in a study of blood T cell repertoires in COVID-19. TCRdb keeps only in-frame clones here, not all; method: immunoSEQ multiplex PCR. The sample yields fewer than 400,000 clones, 89% seen once. The sequenced sample was peripheral blood. The source is a woman aged 25-40 years with COVID-19, enrolled during active disease.

V gene TRBV5-1 combines with J gene TRBJ1-6, with D tentatively TRBD1 (5 bases). Trimming shortened V by 0 bases and J by 7 bases, and 8 bases separated the two germline ends. CDR3 size: 14 residues. The V gene's germline CDR1 is SGHRS and CDR2 YFSETQ. The CDR3 loop reads CASSLGQPNSPLHF. The CDR3 nucleotides are TGCGCCAGCAGCTTGGGACAGCCCAATTCACCCCTCCACTTT.

V gene TRBV25-1 combines with J gene TRBJ1-4; 9 bases align to TRBD1. Germline V gives CDR1 MGHDK, CDR2 SYGVNS. The junction had 5 bases not matched to a gene; V was cut back by 8 bases and J by 7 bases. The CDR3 sequence is 13 residues long. This CDR3 is CASLDRGGEKLFF. Here the CDR3 DNA reads TGTGCCAGCTTGGACAGGGGCGGTGAAAAACTGTTTTTT. The full variable domain, rest sourced from reference TRBV25-1 and TRBJ1-4, is EADIYQTPRYLVIGTGKKITLECSQTMGHDKMYWYQQDPGMELHLIHYSYGVNSTEKGDLSSESTVSRIRTEHFPLTLESARPSHTSQYLCASLDRGGEKLFFGSGTQLSVL.

The chain links TRBV6-7 to TRBJ1-1; D is perhaps TRBD1 (5 bases). TRBV6-7 is marked as an open reading frame, function uncertain. The CDR3 sequence is 9 residues long. Trimming left V 8 bases short and J 10 bases short, with 8 bases between. In DNA, the CDR3 is TGTGCCAGCTCCGGGGGAGCTTTCTTT. Amino acid sequence: CASSGGAFF.

The chain joins TRBV5-1 to TRBJ1-2; D gene ambiguous. The V and J ends lost 4 bases and 3 bases respectively, with 10 bases between them. Per germline, CDR1 SGHRS and CDR2 YFSETQ. This CDR3 contains 13 residues. CDR3 coding DNA: TGCGCCAGCAGCGCGACACCTTACTATGGCTACACCTTC. Amino acid sequence: CASSATPYYGYTF.

The chain uses TRBV4-2 and TRBJ1-1; 9 positions agree with TRBD1. V was clipped by 1 base and J by 0 bases; unmatched bases: 3. The CDR3 consists of 16 residues. The V gene's germline CDR1 is LGHNA and CDR2 YNFKEQ. The CDR3 coding sequence is TGTGCCAGCAGCCAAGCGAGGACAGGGGTGAACACTGAAGCTTTCTTT. This codes for CASSQARTGVNTEAFF.

This chain connects TRBV11-3 to TRBJ2-2, with 7 bases lining up with TRBD2. The CDR3 runs 15 residues. Germline V gene sequence: CDR1 SGHNT, CDR2 YENEEA. Trimming at V came to 5 bases and at J to 0 bases, leaving 3 bases not matched to a gene. The CDR3 region has the DNA TGTGCCAGCAGCCCCGGGGGGACGAACACCGGGGAGCTGTTTTTT. Translation: CASSPGGTNTGELFF.

This clone was seen once. The V call is TRBV5-1, the J call TRBJ1-1, with D maybe TRBD1 (5 bases). This CDR3 spans 14 amino acids. V was shortened by 4 bases and J by 1 base, with 11 bases between the two germline ends. CDR1 is SGHRS and CDR2 is YFSETQ in the germline V gene. This chain's CDR3 is CASSLGLGNTEAFF. The CDR3 DNA sequence: TGCGCCAGCAGCCTGGGACTGGGGAACACTGAAGCTTTCTTT.

J is TRBJ1-1 and V is TRBV2; D is ambiguous. Germline assignment: CDR1 SNHLY and CDR2 FYNNEI. The CDR3 is made up of 13 amino acids. Trimming stripped 6 bases from V and 4 bases from J, with 12 bases between. CDR3: CASSESGGTEAFF. CDR3 DNA sequence: TGTGCCAGCAGCGAGAGCGGTGGCACTGAAGCTTTCTTT. Looking up the rest from reference TRBV2 and TRBJ1-1 gives the full variable domain: EPEVTQTPSHQVTQMGQEVILRCVPISNHLYFYWYRQILGQKVEFLVSFYNNEISEKSEIFDDQFSVERPDGSNFTLKIRSTKLEDSAMYFCASSESGGTEAFFGQGTRLTVV.

The CDR3 sequence: CASSLRQVLAPLHF. In DNA, the CDR3 is TGTGCCAGCAGTTTAAGACAGGTTTTGGCACCCCTCCACTTT. V and J are TRBV28 and TRBJ1-6; D might be TRBD1 (6 bases). In germline, CDR1 is MDHEN, CDR2 SYDVKM. Deletions cut 2 bases from V and 11 bases from J, with 13 bases between. The CDR3 consists of 14 residues. Filled out from reference TRBV28 and TRBJ1-6, the complete variable domain reads DVKVTQSSRYLVKRTGEKVFLECVQDMDHENMFWYRQDPGLGLRLIYFSYDVKMKEKGDIPEGYSVSREKKERFSLILESASTNQTSMYLCASSLRQVLAPLHFGNGTRLTVT.

The chain combines TRBV30 with TRBJ1-2; 8 bases line up with TRBD1. V shed 3 bases, J shed 4 bases, and the junction held 10 bases outside the gene matches. Germline CDR1 is GTSNPN and CDR2 is SVGIG (reference sequence). The CDR3 is 15 amino acids. For the CDR3, the DNA is TGTGCCTGGAGGCGTCCCAGGGGGCTGTTCTATGGCTACACCTTC. Its translation is CAWRRPRGLFYGYTF.

The chain joins TRBV18 to TRBJ1-2; 9 positions match TRBD1. Trimming cost V 3 bases and J 2 bases; bases outside gene matches: 1. From germline, CDR1 is KGHSH and CDR2 LQKENI. The CDR3 sequence is 14 residues long. DNA for the CDR3: TGTGCCAGCTCACCCGGGACAGGGAACTATGGCTACACCTTC. Amino acid sequence: CASSPGTGNYGYTF. Full variable domain (missing parts from reference TRBV18 and TRBJ1-2): NAGVMQNPRHLVRRRGQEARLRCSPMKGHSHVYWYRQLPEEGLKFMVYLQKENIIDESGMPKERFSAEFPKEGPSILRIQQVVRGDSAAYFCASSPGTGNYGYTFGSGTRLTVV.

This clone was seen just once. V usage is TRBV5-8 and J usage is TRBJ2-2; D might be TRBD2 (6 bases). Per the germline V gene, CDR1 is SGHTS and CDR2 is YDEGEE. There are 17 residues in the CDR3. The V end lost 4 bases, the J end lost 1 base, and 17 bases lay between the germline ends. DNA for the CDR3: TGTGCCAGCAGCCCGCCCCTTGGCGGGGTGAACACCGGGGAGCTGTTTTTT. Encoded protein: CASSPPLGGVNTGELFF.

The chain recombines TRBV29-1 with TRBJ2-5, with D perhaps matching TRBD2 (7 bases). The CDR3 consists of 16 residues. V lost 1 base and J lost 2, with 17 bases in between. The germline gives CDR1 SQVTM, CDR2 ANQGSEA. The CDR3 loop reads CSVEGGGGLIQETQYF. The CDR3 bases are TGCAGCGTTGAAGGAGGGGGGGGCCTAATTCAAGAGACCCAGTACTTC. Full variable domain (missing parts from reference TRBV29-1 and TRBJ2-5): SAVISQKPSRDICQRGTSLTIQCQVDSQVTMMFWYRQQPGQSLTLIATANQGSEATYESGFVIDKFPISRPNLTFSTLTVSNMSPEDSSIYLCSVEGGGGLIQETQYFGPGTRLLVL.

This rearrangement joins TRBV5-1 to TRBJ1-1; D unresolved. The CDR3 sequence is 15 residues long. Trimming left V 4 bases short and J 1 base short, with 14 bases between. Germline lookup yields CDR1 SGHRS and CDR2 YFSETQ. This chain's CDR3 is CASSPLGPSNTEAFF. The CDR3 nucleotides are TGCGCCAGCAGCCCCCTTGGGCCCTCGAACACTGAAGCTTTCTTT.

The V call is TRBV5-1, the J call TRBJ2-5; a possible D gene is TRBD2 (6 bases). V was pared by 4 bases and J by 2 bases, with 9 bases between. The CDR3 totals 13 residues. Germline V gives CDR1 SGHRS, CDR2 YFSETQ. The CDR3 DNA sequence: TGCGCCAGCAGCCGGGGGTTACAAGAGACCCAGTACTTC. Its translation: CASSRGLQETQYF.

The rearrangement links TRBV19 to TRBJ2-5; 15 bases are a match to TRBD2. The CDR3 contains 16 residues. J lost 5 bases, V lost 4 bases, and 5 bases had no gene match. The germline CDR1 and CDR2 sequences are LNHDA and SQIVND (reference sequence). The CDR3 DNA reads TGTGCCAGTAGTACTACCGGGACTAGCGGGGGGGAGACCCAGTACTTC. As protein: CASSTTGTSGGETQYF.

The rearrangement uses TRBV23-1 and TRBJ1-5, with 11 bases aligning to TRBD1. TRBV23-1 is known as an ORF, though its function is uncertain. This CDR3 contains 15 residues. V shed 3 bases and J 6 bases; nucleotides not matched to a gene: 4. CDR3 nucleotide sequence: TGCGCCAGCAGTCATCGGACAGGGGGCCGTCAGCCCCAGCATTTT. Amino acids: CASSHRTGGRQPQHF.

This clone was detected once. The chain has TRBV7-9 and TRBJ2-1; the match to TRBD2 covers 10 bases. Trimming took 2 bases from V and 5 from J; bases not matched to a gene: 3. This CDR3 is 15 amino acids long. Germline V gene sequence: CDR1 SEHNR, CDR2 FQNEAQ (reference sequence). CDR3 nucleotide sequence: TGTGCCAGCAGCTTACTAGCGGGGGCAAACAATGAGCAGTTCTTC. This gives the protein CASSLLAGANNEQFF.

This rearrangement joins TRBV28 to TRBJ1-4, with 8 bases that match TRBD1. This CDR3 has 14 residues. V lost 5 bases, J lost 5 bases, and 4 bases stayed unmatched. Germline lookup yields CDR1 MDHEN and CDR2 SYDVKM. CDR3 sequence reads: CASSQDRVNEKLFF. Written as DNA, the CDR3 is TGTGCCAGCAGTCAGGACAGGGTCAATGAAAAACTGTTTTTT.

V is TRBV28 and J is TRBJ1-5, with a tentative D call TRBD1 (5 bases). The V end lost 2 bases, the J end lost 0 bases, and 8 bases lay between the germline ends. The germline V gene encodes CDR1 MDHEN and CDR2 SYDVKM. This CDR3 spans 15 amino acids. CDR3 sequence: CASSLSGGSNQPQHF. CDR3 coding DNA: TGTGCCAGCAGTTTAAGCGGGGGTAGCAATCAGCCCCAGCATTTT. The whole variable domain, filled in from reference TRBV28 and TRBJ1-5, reads DVKVTQSSRYLVKRTGEKVFLECVQDMDHENMFWYRQDPGLGLRLIYFSYDVKMKEKGDIPEGYSVSREKKERFSLILESASTNQTSMYLCASSLSGGSNQPQHFGDGTRLSIL.

The rearrangement links TRBV15 to TRBJ1-2; unclear D gene. The CDR3 sequence is 18 residues long. Deletions cut 0 bases from V and 3 bases from J, with 20 bases between. The germline V gene encodes CDR1 LNHNV and CDR2 YYDKDF (reference sequence). The CDR3 sequence: CATSRDQGGGVGDYGYTF. As DNA, the CDR3 is TGTGCCACCAGCAGAGATCAAGGAGGCGGAGTGGGTGACTATGGCTACACCTTC.

The CDR3 here is CASSVGGDRSNIQYF. DNA for the CDR3: TGTGCCAGCAGCGTAGGTGGGGACAGGTCAAACATTCAGTACTTC. This chain joins TRBV9 and TRBJ2-4; 8 bases are a match to TRBD1. Per germline, CDR1 SGDLS and CDR2 YYNGEE. The CDR3 consists of 15 residues. After removal of 0 bases from V and 6 bases from J, the junction contained 5 bases not matched to a gene.

The genes are TRBV6-5 and TRBJ1-5; D not resolved. Trimming left V 5 bases short and J 4 bases short, with 3 bases between. The CDR3 covers 11 residues. Per germline, CDR1 MNHEY and CDR2 SVGAGI. The chain's CDR3 is CASSRNQPQHF. The CDR3 DNA reads as TGTGCCAGCAGTCGGAATCAGCCCCAGCATTTT.

This sequence joins TRBV5-6 and TRBJ1-2, with D hard to call. The germline V gene encodes CDR1 SGHDT and CDR2 YYEEEE. Trimming cost V 0 bases and J 4 bases, with 13 bases left between them. This CDR3 is built from 15 residues. The CDR3 DNA follows: TGTGCCAGCAGCTTGGATCGGTTCGCCCTCTATGGCTACACCTTC. This translates into CASSLDRFALYGYTF. Full variable domain (rest looked up from reference TRBV5-6 and TRBJ1-2): DAGVTQSPTHLIKTRGQQVTLRCSPKSGHDTVSWYQQALGQGPQFIFQYYEEEERQRGNFPDRFSGHQFPNYSSELNVNALLLGDSALYLCASSLDRFALYGYTFGSGTRLTVV.

The V gene is TRBV10-3, the J gene TRBJ1-2; D unclear. Germline CDR1 ENHRY, CDR2 SYGVKD. The CDR3 spans 13 residues. V was pared by 8 bases and J by 4 bases, with 14 bases between. The CDR3 nucleotides are TGTGCCATCCAGAGCGCTGAAATCTATGGCTACACCTTC. Translating it yields CAIQSAEIYGYTF.

V gene TRBV7-2 combines with J gene TRBJ2-1; no clear D. V was cut by 0 bases and J by 5 bases, with 8 bases left in between. The CDR3 has 14 amino acids. Germline CDR1 SGHTA, CDR2 FQGNSA. The CDR3 spells CASSLAGRHNEQFF. CDR3 DNA: TGTGCCAGCAGCTTAGCGGGCAGACACAATGAGCAGTTCTTC.

The chain has TRBV3-1 (or the pseudogene TRBV3-2) and TRBJ2-7; 12 nucleotides match TRBD2. The germline V gene encodes CDR1 LGHDT and CDR2 YNNKEL (reference sequence). This CDR3 spans 17 amino acids. Trimming took 5 bases from V and 3 from J; bases not matched to a gene: 11. The DNA of the CDR3 is TGTGCCAGCAGCTCATTTAAGACTAGCGGGGGATTCTACGAGCAGTACTTC. Its protein product is CASSSFKTSGGFYEQYF.